The 17 T cell receptor beta chains in this list originate from one sample, sequenced in a study of blood T cell repertoires in COVID-19. This table comes from immunoSEQ multiplex PCR, and its TCRdb copy is limited to in-frame clones, with some not included. The sample consists of about 100,000 clones, around four fifths of them appearing once. The sequenced sample was peripheral blood. The source is a man in his 70s with active or convalescent COVID-19.

Written as DNA, the CDR3 is TGTGCCAGCAGCCCCAGGGGGCTAGCGGGGCTCACAGATACGCAGTATTTT. It is translated as CASSPRGLAGLTDTQYF. This chain links TRBV7-9 with TRBJ2-3; D may be TRBD2 (9 bases). Trimming shortened V by 5 bases and J by 2 bases, and 20 bases separated the two germline ends. Germline V gene data show CDR1 as SEHNR and CDR2 as FQNEAQ (reference sequence). The CDR3 runs to 17 residues.

The chain carries TRBV10-3 and TRBJ1-1, with 7 bases aligning to TRBD1. The CDR3 consists of 13 residues. After removal of 8 bases from V and 3 bases from J, the junction contained 6 bases not matched to a gene. Germline CDR1 ENHRY, CDR2 SYGVKD. Written as DNA, the CDR3 is TGTGCCATCGGAAGGGACAGAGACACTGAAGCTTTCTTT. This encodes CAIGRDRDTEAFF.

V is TRBV24-1 and J is TRBJ1-2, with 11 bases that match TRBD1. The ends lost 2 bases at V and 2 bases at J; junction bases unmatched: 3. CDR3 size: 16 residues. Germline CDR1 and CDR2: KGHDR and SFDVKD. CDR3 sequence (DNA): TGTGCCACCAGTGATTCGCGGACAGGGGGCAACTATGGCTACACCTTC. Protein product: CATSDSRTGGNYGYTF.

The V and J genes are TRBV5-1 and TRBJ2-7, with 7 bases matching TRBD1. This CDR3 has 15 residues. Germline V gene sequence: CDR1 SGHRS, CDR2 YFSETQ. J was trimmed by 0 bases and V by 3 bases; bases with no gene match: 6. In nucleotides, the CDR3 is TGCGCCAGCAGCTCCGGGACAGCTGACTCCTACGAGCAGTACTTC. Translating it yields CASSSGTADSYEQYF. The variable domain in full, with the rest retrieved from reference TRBV5-1 and TRBJ2-7, is KAGVTQTPRYLIKTRGQQVTLSCSPISGHRSVSWYQQTPGQGLQFLFEYFSETQRNKGNFPGRFSGRQFSNSRSEMNVSTLELGDSALYLCASSSGTADSYEQYFGPGTRLTVT.

This chain uses TRBV27 with TRBJ1-1, with D unresolved. CDR3 length equals 13 residues. From germline, CDR1 is MNHEY and CDR2 SMNVEV (reference sequence). Trimming shortened V by 3 bases and J by 1 base, and 6 bases separated the two germline ends. The CDR3 spells CASSFSRNTEAFF. The CDR3, as DNA: TGTGCCAGCAGTTTTTCCAGGAACACTGAAGCTTTCTTT.

The chain is built from TRBV11-3 and TRBJ2-4; 9 bases are a match to TRBD2. The germline gives CDR1 SGHNT, CDR2 YENEEA. V lost 1 base and J lost 14; bases outside the gene matches: 3. The CDR3 is 12 amino acids. Written as DNA, the CDR3 is TGTGCCAGCAGCTTAGCGGTAGCGGGAGAGTACTTC. It is translated as CASSLAVAGEYF.

The chain links TRBV19 to TRBJ2-5; 7 nucleotides align to TRBD2. Per germline, CDR1 LNHDA and CDR2 SQIVND (reference sequence). CDR3 length: 17 residues. Germline trimming cut 4 bases from V and 4 bases from J; bases unmatched to any gene: 15. The CDR3 sequence: CASSKGRGRGRGETQYF. CDR3 nucleotide sequence: TGTGCCAGTAGTAAAGGGAGAGGGCGGGGGAGAGGAGAGACCCAGTACTTC.

The gene calls are TRBV7-9 and TRBJ2-7, with 8 nucleotides matching TRBD1. The ends lost 2 bases at V and 2 bases at J; junction bases unmatched: 14. CDR1 and CDR2 from the germline V gene are SEHNR and FQNEAQ (reference sequence). The length of the CDR3 is 18 residues. The CDR3 here is CASSLTTTLGQGPYEQYF. In DNA form, the CDR3 reads TGTGCCAGCAGCTTAACAACCACCCTCGGACAGGGACCCTACGAGCAGTACTTC.

This chain links TRBV6-1 with TRBJ2-2; TRBD2 agrees at 12 bases. V dropped 4 bases and J dropped 4; count of bases not matched to a gene: 4. The V gene's germline CDR1 is MNHNS and CDR2 SASEGT. This CDR3 contains 16 residues. The CDR3 DNA reads TGTGCCAGCAGTGGGACTAGCGGGGTTCGCACCGGGGAGCTGTTTTTT. This gives the protein CASSGTSGVRTGELFF.

The CDR3 DNA reads as TGCGCCAGCAGCTTGGACAGGGTGACCGGGGTCGGCAACACTGAAGCTTTCTTT. Protein product: CASSLDRVTGVGNTEAFF. The chain carries TRBV5-1 and TRBJ1-1; TRBD1 might be the D (6 bases). Germline V gives CDR1 SGHRS, CDR2 YFSETQ. Trimming stripped 0 bases from V and 2 bases from J, with 20 bases between. The length of the CDR3 is 18 residues. The variable domain in full, completed from reference TRBV5-1 and TRBJ1-1, reads KAGVTQTPRYLIKTRGQQVTLSCSPISGHRSVSWYQQTPGQGLQFLFEYFSETQRNKGNFPGRFSGRQFSNSRSEMNVSTLELGDSALYLCASSLDRVTGVGNTEAFFGQGTRLTVV.

This chain uses TRBV3-1 (or the pseudogene TRBV3-2) with TRBJ2-1, with D hard to call. In germline, CDR1 is LGHDT, CDR2 YNNKEL (reference sequence). Trimming stripped 7 bases from V and 3 bases from J, with 4 bases between. The CDR3 is 11 residues long. The CDR3 nucleotides read TGTGCCAGCATCGGCTACAATGAGCAGTTCTTC. Protein sequence: CASIGYNEQFF.

The chain is built from TRBV15 and TRBJ1-3; 8 positions agree with TRBD1. V lost 6 bases and J lost 3; bases outside the gene matches: 7. The germline gives CDR1 LNHNV, CDR2 YYDKDF (reference sequence). The CDR3 loop spans 15 amino acids. The chain's CDR3 is CATSADRGGGNTIYF. CDR3 sequence (DNA): TGTGCCACCAGTGCCGACAGGGGTGGTGGAAACACCATATATTTT.

V gene TRBV28 combines with J gene TRBJ2-2, with D tentatively TRBD2 (7 bases). The CDR3 length is 14 residues. The germline gives CDR1 MDHEN, CDR2 SYDVKM. V was trimmed by 11 bases and J by 6 bases, leaving 19 bases between them. CDR3 nucleotide sequence: TGTGCCTGCGGGGAAGGCGGGGGCCCCGGGGAGCTGTTTTTT. Amino acid sequence: CACGEGGGPGELFF.

The chain is built from TRBV28 and TRBJ2-2; D remains unclear. The germline V and J ends were trimmed by 5 bases and 9 bases, with 7 bases remaining between them. CDR1 is MDHEN, CDR2 SYDVKM, per germline. This CDR3 comprises 11 residues. CDR3 loop: CASSPSWELFF. The CDR3 nucleotides read TGTGCCAGCAGTCCCTCGTGGGAGCTGTTTTTT.

This clone was seen just once. V usage is TRBV24-1 and J usage is TRBJ2-3; 8 bases map to TRBD2. Trimming took 4 bases from V and 0 from J; bases not matched to a gene: 8. Per the germline V gene, CDR1 is KGHDR and CDR2 is SFDVKD. The length of the CDR3 is 17 residues. In DNA form, the CDR3 reads TGTGCCACCAGTGACCTTACTAGCGGTTATAGCACAGATACGCAGTATTTT. Translating gives CATSDLTSGYSTDTQYF.

This sequence joins TRBV12-3 or TRBV12-4 and TRBJ2-7, with unresolved D. The CDR3 is 13 amino acids. Trimming left V 5 bases short and J 5 bases short, with 13 bases between. The CDR3 nucleotides read TGTGCCAGCAGTAGGCAGGAACATCACGAGCAGTACTTC. Translating gives CASSRQEHHEQYF.

This clone is a singleton in its sample. The chain combines TRBV25-1 with TRBJ2-2, with TRBD1 matching over 9 bases. The V gene end was trimmed by 2 bases and the J gene end by 4 bases; junction bases not matched to a gene: 2. The CDR3 totals 15 residues. The germline gives CDR1 MGHDK, CDR2 SYGVNS. The chain's CDR3 is CASSETGGPTGELFF. The CDR3 DNA is TGTGCCAGCAGTGAAACAGGGGGCCCCACCGGGGAGCTGTTTTTT. The full variable domain, with the rest looked up from reference TRBV25-1 and TRBJ2-2, is EADIYQTPRYLVIGTGKKITLECSQTMGHDKMYWYQQDPGMELHLIHYSYGVNSTEKGDLSSESTVSRIRTEHFPLTLESARPSHTSQYLCASSETGGPTGELFFGEGSRLTVL.